The rows below give T cell receptor beta chains drawn from one sample of a study of T cells in Graves' hyperthyroidism and ophthalmopathy. One entry per CDR3 protein results from TCRdb running MiXCR on the multiplex PCR reads. The table includes 250,000 or so distinct CDR3 sequences, 16% detected once. The sequencing sample was made of blood. These TCRs come from a woman aged 18-29 years with Graves' ophthalmopathy. Each CDR3 is given with its conserved first and last residue. The order of the fields is D gene, V gene, clone size, J gene, CDR3 DNA, CDR3 protein. D genes are given only for firm matches. Only part of the rows carry a size: once, few, many, or a class if the clone is expanded.

D: TRBD2
V: TRBV20-1
size: many
J: TRBJ2-7
DNA: TGCAGTGCTACTCTCACTAGCGGGAGGGGATACGAGCAGTACTTC
CDR3: CSATLTSGRGYEQYF

D: .
V: TRBV28
size: few
J: TRBJ2-4
DNA: TGTGCCAGCAGTCTGGCCCCGGGGGCTCCTAAAAACATTCAGTACTTC
CDR3: CASSLAPGAPKNIQYF

D: .
V: TRBV6-1
size: many
J: TRBJ1-1
DNA: TGTGCCAGCAGTGAAGACCGGGCCGGGGCTGAAGCTTTCTTT
CDR3: CASSEDRAGAEAFF

D: TRBD1
V: TRBV11-3
size: many
J: TRBJ2-2
DNA: TGTGCCAGCAGCCAGGGACAGCTATTCTTGTTCGGGGAGCTGTTTTTT
CDR3: CASSQGQLFLFGELFF

D: TRBD1
V: TRBV3-1
size: many
J: TRBJ1-2
DNA: TGTGCCAGCAGCCAAGAGGGTGGGACAGGAAATTATGGCTACACCTTC
CDR3: CASSQEGGTGNYGYTF

D: .
V: TRBV6-2/TRBV6-3
size: many
J: TRBJ1-2
DNA: TGTGCCAGCAGACCCGACAGCTATGGCTACACCTTC
CDR3: CASRPDSYGYTF

D: .
V: TRBV6-5
size: .
J: TRBJ2-5
DNA: TGTGCCAGCAGTTACGCTCTGGAGGGGGAAGAGACCCAGTACTTC
CDR3: CASSYALEGEETQYF

D: TRBD1
V: TRBV20-1
size: many
J: TRBJ2-1
DNA: TGCAGTGCAGCCGACAGGGGGAGCTCCTACAATGAGCAGTTCTTC
CDR3: CSAADRGSSYNEQFF

D: TRBD1
V: TRBV10-3
size: few
J: TRBJ2-3
DNA: TGTGCCATCAGTGAGCGGACAGGGAGAGCTACGCAGTATTTT
CDR3: CAISERTGRATQYF

D: .
V: TRBV29-1
size: many
J: TRBJ2-3
DNA: TGCAGCGTTGATAGCGGTACGCAGTATTTT
CDR3: CSVDSGTQYF

D: .
V: TRBV5-6
size: few
J: TRBJ2-5
DNA: TGTGCCAGCAGCTTGGATTTTAGCGGACGGGAGACCCAGTACTTC
CDR3: CASSLDFSGRETQYF

D: .
V: TRBV11-3
size: many
J: TRBJ2-3
DNA: TGTGCCAGCAGCTTAGCAGGTGGTGGAGATACGCAGTATTTT
CDR3: CASSLAGGGDTQYF

D: .
V: TRBV2
size: many
J: TRBJ2-3
DNA: TGTGCCAGCGGGCCAAATACGCAGTATTTT
CDR3: CASGPNTQYF

D: .
V: TRBV19
size: .
J: TRBJ2-1
DNA: TGTGCCAGTAGTGAAAGGACGGTCCACTCCTACAATGAGCAGTTCTTC
CDR3: CASSERTVHSYNEQFF

D: .
V: TRBV7-8
size: many
J: TRBJ2-2
DNA: TGTGCCAGCAGCATAGCTACGGGCGGGGAGCTGTTTTTT
CDR3: CASSIATGGELFF

D: TRBD1
V: TRBV11-2
size: many
J: TRBJ2-7
DNA: TGTGCCAGCAGGGGGGACAGGTCAAGCTCCTACGAGCAGTACTTC
CDR3: CASRGDRSSSYEQYF

D: TRBD2
V: TRBV2
size: once
J: TRBJ2-3
DNA: TGTGCCAGCAGTGAAGCGCCTGGGACTAGCGGGGGGTCCACAGATACGCAGTATTTT
CDR3: CASSEAPGTSGGSTDTQYF

D: TRBD2
V: TRBV10-2
size: many
J: TRBJ2-1
DNA: TGCGCCAGCAACGGACCGGGCGGGAGTTCGTACAATGAGCAGTTCTTC
CDR3: CASNGPGGSSYNEQFF

D: TRBD2
V: TRBV28
size: .
J: TRBJ2-3
DNA: TGTGCCAGCAGTTCCATAGCGGGGGCGGATACGCAGTATTTT
CDR3: CASSSIAGADTQYF

D: .
V: TRBV3-1
size: many
J: TRBJ2-2
DNA: TGTGCCAGCAGATTCACCGGGGAGCTGTTTTTT
CDR3: CASRFTGELFF

D: TRBD2
V: TRBV7-2
size: few
J: TRBJ2-4
DNA: TGTGCCAGCAGCCCTACACGGACTAGCGGGAGGGTAGCCAAAAACATTCAGTACTTC
CDR3: CASSPTRTSGRVAKNIQYF

D: TRBD2
V: TRBV12-3/TRBV12-4
size: once
J: TRBJ2-1
DNA: TGCGCCAGCAGTTTGGGCGGGAGACGGAATGAGCAGCTCTTC
CDR3: CASSLGGRRNEQLF

D: .
V: TRBV30
size: many
J: TRBJ1-1
DNA: TGTGCCTGGAGTCGGGAATATTCTGAAGCTTTCTTT
CDR3: CAWSREYSEAFF

D: .
V: TRBV11-2
size: many
J: TRBJ1-2
DNA: TGTGCCAGCAGCTCGACAGGCCTTTATGGCTACACCTTC
CDR3: CASSSTGLYGYTF

D: .
V: TRBV20-1
size: many
J: TRBJ1-1
DNA: TGCAGTGCTAGACCCCTCAGGGGCCCACTCTTTGAAGCTTTCTTT
CDR3: CSARPLRGPLFEAFF

D: TRBD1
V: TRBV6-1
size: many
J: TRBJ1-6
DNA: TGTGCCAGCAGTGAAGCGGGGACAGGGGGAAATTCACCCCTCCACTTT
CDR3: CASSEAGTGGNSPLHF

D: .
V: TRBV20-1
size: many
J: TRBJ2-1
DNA: TGCAGTGCCAGGGCCCGTATGGTGTTCAATGAGCAGTTCTTC
CDR3: CSARARMVFNEQFF

D: .
V: TRBV29-1
size: .
J: TRBJ2-7
DNA: TGCAGCGTTTGGGGCGGATACTACGAGCAGTACTTC
CDR3: CSVWGGYYEQYF

D: .
V: TRBV28
size: many
J: TRBJ2-7
DNA: TGTGCCAGCAGTTTCCCGGGACTGGCGGCCTACGAGCAGTACTTC
CDR3: CASSFPGLAAYEQYF

D: .
V: TRBV25-1
size: .
J: TRBJ2-3
DNA: TGTGCCAGCAGTGACTTTTCTAGCACAGATACGCAGTATTTT
CDR3: CASSDFSSTDTQYF

D: .
V: TRBV3-1
size: many
J: TRBJ2-2
DNA: TGTGCCAGCAGCCAAACGCCATTGGAGACCGGGGAGCTGTTTTTT
CDR3: CASSQTPLETGELFF

D: .
V: TRBV15
size: many
J: TRBJ1-4
DNA: TGTGCCACCAGCAGAGACAGGGGAAAGGCTAATGAAAAACTGTTTTTT
CDR3: CATSRDRGKANEKLFF

D: .
V: TRBV28
size: many
J: TRBJ1-1
DNA: TGTGCCAGCAGATATACAGGGAACACTGAAGCTTTCTTT
CDR3: CASRYTGNTEAFF

D: TRBD2
V: TRBV5-1
size: many
J: TRBJ2-5
DNA: TGCGCCAGCAGCTTGCCCTTTACTAGCGGGAGGGATGGAGCCCAGTACTTC
CDR3: CASSLPFTSGRDGAQYF

D: TRBD1
V: TRBV9
size: many
J: TRBJ2-3
DNA: TGTGCCAGCAGCCCAAGACAGGGTCGGAGCACAGATACGCAGTATTTT
CDR3: CASSPRQGRSTDTQYF

D: .
V: TRBV24-1
size: .
J: TRBJ2-2
DNA: TGTGCTACCAGTGATCCCCTCGGACAGAACACCGGGGAGCTGTTTTTT
CDR3: CATSDPLGQNTGELFF

D: TRBD2
V: TRBV5-1
size: many
J: TRBJ2-3
DNA: TGCGCCAGCAGCCCAACCGGACTAGCGGGGGAGCGGGATACGCAGTATTTT
CDR3: CASSPTGLAGERDTQYF

D: .
V: TRBV4-1
size: few
J: TRBJ2-7
DNA: TGCGCCAGCAGCCAAGCAGAAAGCTACGAGCAGTACTTC
CDR3: CASSQAESYEQYF

D: .
V: TRBV24-1
size: many
J: TRBJ2-3
DNA: TGTGCCACCAGTGATTACCGGAGTCACACAGATACGCAGTATTTT
CDR3: CATSDYRSHTDTQYF

D: .
V: TRBV28
size: many
J: TRBJ2-6
DNA: TGTGCCAGCAGTTCCTCTGGGGCCAACGTCCTGACTTTC
CDR3: CASSSSGANVLTF

D: .
V: TRBV5-1
size: few
J: TRBJ1-1
DNA: TGCGCCAGCAGACACGAGACAGCGAACACTGAAGCTTTCTTT
CDR3: CASRHETANTEAFF

D: .
V: TRBV6-1
size: many
J: TRBJ2-7
DNA: TGTGCCAGCACCCGGGGACACAACTACGAGCAGTACTTC
CDR3: CASTRGHNYEQYF

D: .
V: TRBV6-1
size: many
J: TRBJ2-3
DNA: TGTGCCAGCAGTTATTCTCCAGGGAATATTCCCTTAGGGCAGTATTTT
CDR3: CASSYSPGNIPLGQYF

D: .
V: TRBV12-3/TRBV12-4
size: .
J: TRBJ2-7
DNA: TGTGCCAGCAGTTTGAGACTCTACGAGCAGTACTTC
CDR3: CASSLRLYEQYF

D: TRBD1
V: TRBV11-2
size: many
J: TRBJ2-2
DNA: TGTGCCAGCAGCTCGCTGGACAGGTACACCGGGGAGCTGTTTTTT
CDR3: CASSSLDRYTGELFF

D: .
V: TRBV6-2/TRBV6-3
size: .
J: TRBJ2-5
DNA: TGTGCCAGCAGGTTGACAGGTCAAGAGACCCAGTACTTC
CDR3: CASRLTGQETQYF

D: TRBD2
V: TRBV7-2
size: many
J: TRBJ2-1
DNA: TGTGCCAGCAGCTTGATAGCGGGCAATGAGCAGTTCTTC
CDR3: CASSLIAGNEQFF

D: .
V: TRBV5-8
size: many
J: TRBJ2-7
DNA: TGTGCCAGCAGCTTGGCATCCCGGCAGGAAATAGGCGAGCAGTACTTC
CDR3: CASSLASRQEIGEQYF

D: TRBD1
V: TRBV28
size: many
J: TRBJ2-5
DNA: TGTGCCAGCAGCCTCCCAAGGACAGGGGGCCACCTTAATGGGGAGACCCAGTACTTC
CDR3: CASSLPRTGGHLNGETQYF

D: .
V: TRBV6-4
size: many
J: TRBJ2-1
DNA: TGTGCCAGCAGTGACGGGGACTCCTCCGATGAGCAGTTCTTC
CDR3: CASSDGDSSDEQFF

D: .
V: TRBV19
size: many
J: TRBJ1-5
DNA: TGTGCCAGTCAGCGGGACACCGATCAGCCCCAGCATTTT
CDR3: CASQRDTDQPQHF

D: TRBD2
V: TRBV7-9
size: many
J: TRBJ2-7
DNA: TGTGCCAGCAGCGGCCAAAGGACTAGCGGGATTTACGAGCAGTACTTC
CDR3: CASSGQRTSGIYEQYF